Below are 30 T cell receptor beta chains sequenced from a single sample in a study of blood T cell repertoires in COVID-19. Profiling relied on immunoSEQ multiplex PCR, and the TCRdb table lists in-frame clones only, not all of them. The table lists about 190,000 clones, 84% of them singletons. The sequencing sample was made of PBMCs or T cells enriched from blood (not recorded which). The origin of the receptors is a young woman who had been exposed to COVID-19.

The chain has TRBV5-6 and TRBJ1-1; a weak D match, TRBD1 (6 bases). CDR1 is SGHDT and CDR2 is YYEEEE in the germline V gene. The V gene lost 6 bases and the J gene lost 5 bases, with 20 bases spanning the gap. CDR3 length: 15 amino acids. This chain's CDR3 is CASTSITGRETEAFF. CDR3 in DNA: TGTGCCAGCACCTCAATTACAGGGAGAGAAACTGAAGCTTTCTTT.

J is TRBJ2-2 and V is TRBV5-4; D is possibly TRBD2 (6 bases). The CDR3 loop spans 16 amino acids. Trimming stripped 0 bases from V and 5 bases from J, with 14 bases between. Germline assignment: CDR1 SGHNT and CDR2 YYREEE (reference sequence). The CDR3 region is CASSLAGGFWTGELFF. The CDR3 DNA sequence: TGTGCCAGCAGCTTGGCTGGGGGGTTTTGGACCGGGGAGCTGTTTTTT.

This sequence joins TRBV7-9 and TRBJ2-1; 10 bases are a match to TRBD2. Germline CDR1 and CDR2: SEHNR and FQNEAQ (reference sequence). The CDR3 has 15 residues. J gave up 6 bases and V 7 bases, and 9 bases lay outside the gene matches. CDR3 sequence: CASTVASGGLNEQFF. The DNA of the CDR3 is TGTGCCAGCACGGTTGCTAGCGGGGGCCTCAATGAGCAGTTCTTC.

The V and J genes are TRBV7-2 and TRBJ1-5, with 7 bases matching TRBD1. This CDR3 is built from 15 residues. Looked up from germline, CDR1 is SGHTA and CDR2 is FQGNSA. V was pared by 5 bases and J by 1 base, with 5 bases of the junction left unmatched. The CDR3 region is CASSPTGPSNQPQHF. CDR3 in DNA: TGTGCCAGCAGCCCGACAGGGCCGAGCAATCAGCCCCAGCATTTT.

The rearrangement joins TRBV7-9 to TRBJ2-1, with 7 bases that match TRBD2. Germline loops: CDR1 SEHNR, CDR2 FQNEAQ (reference sequence). This CDR3 has 16 amino acids. The V and J ends lost 7 bases and 9 bases, in that order; junction bases with no gene match: 18. This CDR3 is CASTTLSGALSSEQFF. CDR3 nucleotides: TGTGCCAGCACCACCCTCAGCGGGGCCCTGTCCTCTGAGCAGTTCTTC.

V and J are TRBV11-2 and TRBJ2-7, with D maybe TRBD1 (7 bases). The CDR3 totals 15 residues. Per germline, CDR1 SGHAT and CDR2 FQNNGV. V was clipped by 5 bases and J by 5 bases, with 19 bases between them. This CDR3 reads CASSPSPAGGNEQYF. The CDR3 bases are TGTGCCAGCAGCCCATCCCCGGCAGGGGGGAACGAGCAGTACTTC.

V usage is TRBV7-9 and J usage is TRBJ2-1, with 11 bases that match TRBD2. The V gene end was trimmed by 1 base and the J gene end by 7 bases; junction bases not matched to a gene: 6. CDR3 length: 16 residues. In germline, CDR1 is SEHNR, CDR2 FQNEAQ (reference sequence). The CDR3 region is CASSLGTLAGGNEQFF. DNA for the CDR3: TGTGCCAGCAGCTTAGGTACCCTAGCGGGGGGTAATGAGCAGTTCTTC.

The chain links TRBV19 to TRBJ2-3; 13 nucleotides align to TRBD2. This CDR3 contains 19 residues. V trimming: 0 bases; J trimming: 2 bases; junction bases outside the gene matches: 8. CDR1 and CDR2 (germline): LNHDA, SQIVND (reference sequence). The CDR3 reads CASSIEGTSGVGFTDTQYF. In nucleotides, the CDR3 is TGTGCCAGTAGTATAGAAGGGACTAGCGGGGTAGGATTCACAGATACGCAGTATTTT.

This rearrangement joins TRBV4-1 to TRBJ1-3; TRBD1 matches 9 bases. The CDR3 spans 18 residues. J lost 0 bases, V lost 1 base, and 7 bases had no gene match. CDR1 and CDR2 from the germline V gene are MGHRA and YSYEKL. CDR3 in DNA: TGCGCCAGCAGCCAAGGCCTGGGGACAGGGCGCTCTGGAAACACCATATATTTT. The encoded protein is CASSQGLGTGRSGNTIYF.

In this sample, this clone turned up a few times. The rearrangement uses TRBV2 and TRBJ1-5; D is perhaps TRBD1 (5 bases). The germline V and J ends were trimmed by 4 bases and 2 bases, with 9 bases remaining between them. The CDR3 loop spans 14 amino acids. Germline V lookup: CDR1 SNHLY, CDR2 FYNNEI. DNA of the CDR3: TGTGCCAGCAGTGTAGGGGCTGGCAATCAGCCCCAGCATTTT. It translates to CASSVGAGNQPQHF.

V gene TRBV6-4 combines with J gene TRBJ1-1; D uncertain. CDR1 and CDR2 (germline): MRHNA, SNTAGT. This CDR3 region has 17 residues. The germline V and J ends were trimmed by 7 bases and 4 bases, with 25 bases remaining between them. The CDR3 bases are TGTGCCAGCACCCCCCGCCCCGCCTACGGAGTAACCACTGAAGCTTTCTTT. It translates to CASTPRPAYGVTTEAFF.

The chain uses TRBV5-4 and TRBJ2-2; TRBD1 is a possible D gene (6 bases). The CDR3 runs to 13 residues. Germline CDR1 is SGHNT and CDR2 is YYREEE (reference sequence). V was cut by 9 bases and J by 0 bases, with 9 bases left in between. The CDR3 sequence: CAKGDTNTGELFF. In DNA form, the CDR3 reads TGTGCCAAGGGGGACACGAACACCGGGGAGCTGTTTTTT.

This chain uses TRBV7-2 with TRBJ2-3; TRBD1 agrees at 7 bases. Looked up from germline, CDR1 is SGHTA and CDR2 is FQGNSA. This CDR3 has 15 amino acids. J was trimmed by 4 bases and V by 5 bases; bases with no gene match: 9. The CDR3 here is CASSARVGGPDTQYF. As DNA, the CDR3 is TGTGCCAGCAGCGCTAGAGTAGGGGGCCCAGATACGCAGTATTTT.

This sequence joins TRBV5-1 and TRBJ2-2, with 7 bases identical to TRBD2. Unmatched junction bases numbered 7, after V lost 2 bases and J lost 3 bases. Germline CDR1 SGHRS, CDR2 YFSETQ. The CDR3 runs 16 residues. CDR3 in amino acids: CASSFRRGSDTGELFF. CDR3 coding DNA: TGCGCCAGCAGCTTCCGGCGGGGGAGCGACACCGGGGAGCTGTTTTTT.

J is TRBJ1-1 and V is TRBV5-1; 7 bases map to TRBD1. The CDR3 loop spans 11 amino acids. Germline trimming cut 5 bases from V and 7 bases from J; bases unmatched to any gene: 2. Germline V gene data show CDR1 as SGHRS and CDR2 as YFSETQ. The chain's CDR3 is CASRRDSEAFF. CDR3 in DNA: TGCGCCAGCAGGAGGGACAGTGAAGCTTTCTTT. Full variable domain (outside the CDR3, taken from reference TRBV5-1 and TRBJ1-1): KAGVTQTPRYLIKTRGQQVTLSCSPISGHRSVSWYQQTPGQGLQFLFEYFSETQRNKGNFPGRFSGRQFSNSRSEMNVSTLELGDSALYLCASRRDSEAFFGQGTRLTVV.

This clone occurred a few times. V and J are TRBV5-6 and TRBJ1-2, with D possibly TRBD1 on 6 matching bases. The CDR3 length is 15 residues. Germline CDR1 and CDR2: SGHDT and YYEEEE. Trimming pared 0 bases from V and 0 bases from J, leaving 9 bases between. CDR3 coding DNA: TGTGCCAGCAGCTTGGCATACAGGGCTAACTATGGCTACACCTTC. This gives the protein CASSLAYRANYGYTF.

This clone has more than one count but fewer than ten. The chain joins TRBV6-4 to TRBJ1-5, with D perhaps matching TRBD1 (6 bases). The CDR3 totals 15 residues. The germline CDR1 and CDR2 sequences are MRHNA and SNTAGT. V shed 11 bases and J shed 4 bases, with 21 bases lying between them. The CDR3 sequence: CALPGGPRDNQPQHF. The CDR3 DNA reads TGTGCCCTCCCGGGGGGGCCGCGGGATAATCAGCCCCAGCATTTT.

This clone was counted once. The chain links TRBV2 to TRBJ1-5; a weak D match, TRBD1 (6 bases). This CDR3 spans 16 amino acids. Trimming shortened V by 6 bases and J by 0 bases, and 15 bases separated the two germline ends. CDR1 is SNHLY, CDR2 FYNNEI, per germline. CDR3 residues: CASRIGGGYSNQPQHF. In DNA form, the CDR3 reads TGTGCCAGCAGGATAGGGGGGGGATATAGCAATCAGCCCCAGCATTTT.

The rearrangement uses TRBV3-1 (or the pseudogene TRBV3-2) and TRBJ1-6; 7 nucleotides align to TRBD1. V trimming: 1 base; J trimming: 6 bases; junction bases outside the gene matches: 3. CDR3 length equals 15 residues. Germline V gene sequence: CDR1 LGHDT, CDR2 YNNKEL (reference sequence). CDR3 protein: CASSQGGQINSPLHF. CDR3 DNA: TGTGCCAGCAGCCAAGGGGGACAGATTAATTCACCCCTCCACTTT.

The CDR3 sequence is CATSRDELYTEAFF. DNA of the CDR3: TGTGCCACCAGCAGAGATGAACTGTACACTGAAGCTTTCTTT. The chain combines TRBV15 with TRBJ1-1, with D unclear. This CDR3 comprises 14 residues. The germline V and J ends were trimmed by 0 bases and 3 bases, with 8 bases remaining between them. Germline lookup yields CDR1 LNHNV and CDR2 YYDKDF (reference sequence).

This clone was counted a single time. The rearrangement uses TRBV5-1 and TRBJ2-3; D gene ambiguous. This CDR3 spans 14 amino acids. Trimming cost V 0 bases and J 0 bases, with 5 bases left between them. Germline V gene sequence: CDR1 SGHRS, CDR2 YFSETQ. The CDR3 DNA follows: TGCGCCAGCAGCTTGGGGCGGAGCACAGATACGCAGTATTTT. Its protein is CASSLGRSTDTQYF. Full variable domain (outside the CDR3, taken from reference TRBV5-1 and TRBJ2-3): KAGVTQTPRYLIKTRGQQVTLSCSPISGHRSVSWYQQTPGQGLQFLFEYFSETQRNKGNFPGRFSGRQFSNSRSEMNVSTLELGDSALYLCASSLGRSTDTQYFGPGTRLTVL.

V and J are TRBV4-1 and TRBJ2-3; 9 bases agree with TRBD2. V shed 6 bases and J 5 bases; nucleotides not matched to a gene: 9. This CDR3 has 15 residues. Germline V gene lookup returns CDR1 MGHRA and CDR2 YSYEKL. This CDR3 reads CASSIAGEIIDTQYF. CDR3 DNA: TGCGCCAGCAGTATAGCGGGGGAAATTATAGATACGCAGTATTTT.

As to this clone: Other DNA sequences in the same sample also yield this CDR3. The chain links TRBV5-6 to TRBJ2-5; D is unresolved. Trimming stripped 1 base from V and 2 bases from J, with 6 bases between. The CDR3 loop spans 13 amino acids. Germline CDR1 is SGHDT and CDR2 is YYEEEE. The CDR3 sequence: CASSLTVQETQYF. The CDR3 DNA reads as TGTGCCAGCAGCTTGACAGTTCAAGAGACCCAGTACTTC.

This clone was observed a handful of times. The genes are TRBV9 and TRBJ2-2; 10 bases line up with TRBD1. Trimming took 3 bases from V and 8 from J; bases not matched to a gene: 1. Per the germline V gene, CDR1 is SGDLS and CDR2 is YYNGEE. The CDR3 extends over 13 amino acids. The CDR3 is CASSGDRGGELFF. CDR3 coding DNA: TGTGCCAGCAGCGGGGACAGGGGTGGGGAGCTGTTTTTT.

This chain links TRBV4-1 with TRBJ2-2; 10 nucleotides agree with TRBD2. CDR1 is MGHRA, CDR2 YSYEKL, per germline. V was clipped by 1 base and J by 1 base; unmatched bases: 0. The CDR3 is made up of 16 amino acids. This chain's CDR3 is CASSQVAGGNTGELFF. CDR3 nucleotides: TGCGCCAGCAGCCAAGTAGCGGGGGGGAACACCGGGGAGCTGTTTTTT.

V gene TRBV4-2 combines with J gene TRBJ1-6; TRBD1 aligns across 9 bases. The ends lost 0 bases at V and 7 bases at J; junction bases unmatched: 7. Germline V gene sequence: CDR1 LGHNA, CDR2 YNFKEQ. The length of the CDR3 is 17 residues. The CDR3 is CASSQDPGQGTNSPLHF. The DNA of the CDR3 is TGTGCCAGCAGCCAAGACCCGGGACAGGGAACCAATTCACCCCTCCACTTT.

V is TRBV7-6 and J is TRBJ2-2; 11 bases align to TRBD2. V lost 4 bases, J lost 2 bases, and 12 bases stayed unmatched. This CDR3 spans 19 amino acids. CDR1 is SGHVS and CDR2 is FNYEAQ in the germline V gene. The CDR3 is CASSSPSKGLAGNTGELFF. The DNA of the CDR3 is TGTGCCAGCAGCTCCCCATCTAAAGGACTAGCGGGTAACACCGGGGAGCTGTTTTTT.

This CDR3 reads CASSQGSGVQPQHF. The CDR3 DNA is TGTGCCAGCAGCCAAGGTTCGGGGGTTCAGCCCCAGCATTTT. This sequence joins TRBV3-1 (or the pseudogene TRBV3-2) and TRBJ1-5; D possibly corresponds to TRBD1 (5 bases). Trimming left V 1 base short and J 6 bases short, with 10 bases between. The CDR3 runs to 14 residues. Germline-derived CDR1 and CDR2 are LGHDT and YNNKEL (reference sequence).

This chain joins TRBV6-5 and TRBJ1-1, with D unresolved. The V end lost 0 bases, the J end lost 0 bases, and 8 bases lay between the germline ends. CDR1 is MNHEY, CDR2 SVGAGI, per germline. CDR3 length: 15 residues. The DNA of the CDR3 is TGTGCCAGCAGTTACTCGCGGTTTATGAACACTGAAGCTTTCTTT. It encodes CASSYSRFMNTEAFF.

This clone was seen more than once but under ten times. The rearrangement uses TRBV30 and TRBJ1-5, with 12 bases identical to TRBD1. The V gene end was trimmed by 4 bases and the J gene end by 2 bases; junction bases not matched to a gene: 15. Germline V gene lookup returns CDR1 GTSNPN and CDR2 SVGIG (reference sequence). This CDR3 contains 19 residues. CDR3 DNA: TGTGCCTGGACCACCGAGGGACAGGGGGCCTATTGTGGCAATCAGCCCCAGCATTTT. As protein: CAWTTEGQGAYCGNQPQHF.